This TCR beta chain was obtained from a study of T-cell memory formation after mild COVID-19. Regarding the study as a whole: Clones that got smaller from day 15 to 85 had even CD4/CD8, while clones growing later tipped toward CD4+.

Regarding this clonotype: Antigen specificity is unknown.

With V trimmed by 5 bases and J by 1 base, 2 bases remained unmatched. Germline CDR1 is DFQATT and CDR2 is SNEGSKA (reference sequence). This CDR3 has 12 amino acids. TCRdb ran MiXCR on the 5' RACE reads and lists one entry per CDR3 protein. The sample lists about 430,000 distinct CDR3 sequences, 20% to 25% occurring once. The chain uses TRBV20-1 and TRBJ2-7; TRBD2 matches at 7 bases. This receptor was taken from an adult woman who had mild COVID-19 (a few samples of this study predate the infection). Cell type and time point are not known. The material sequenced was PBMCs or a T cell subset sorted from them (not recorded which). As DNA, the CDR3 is TGCAGTGCTGGGGGGGTTTCCTACGAGCAGTACTTC. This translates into CSAGGVSYEQYF.